These 2 T cell receptor beta chains were sequenced from one sample in a study of T-cell memory formation after mild COVID-19. TCRdb used MiXCR to reprocess the 5' RACE reads, holding one entry per CDR3 protein. The repertoire includes 140,000 or so distinct CDR3 sequences, approximately 21% of them detected once, and about 2.1% sits in the top ten. Sequenced input: PBMCs or a T cell subset sorted from them (not recorded which). Every receptor here comes from an adult woman who had mild COVID-19 (a few samples of this study predate the infection). Cell type and time point are not known.

The sample holds a few counts of this clonotype. This chain links TRBV6-2 or TRBV6-3 with TRBJ2-1; TRBD2 aligns across 11 bases. Per the germline V gene, CDR1 is MNHEY and CDR2 is SVGEGT. The CDR3 consists of 15 residues. V lost 8 bases, J lost 3 bases, and 6 bases stayed unmatched. For the CDR3, the DNA is TGTGCCAGCTTTCCTAGCGGGAGGAACTACAATGAGCAGTTCTTC. Its translation is CASFPSGRNYNEQFF.

The CDR3 DNA reads as TGTGCCAGCAGCGTGGGGACGGTGACTAACTATGGCTACACCTTC. The encoded protein is CASSVGTVTNYGYTF. This chain joins TRBV9 and TRBJ1-2, with a weak D call TRBD1 (5 bases). The ends were cut back, 2 bases at V and 0 bases at J, with 11 bases in the middle. The CDR3 has 15 residues. Germline-derived CDR1 and CDR2 are SGDLS and YYNGEE. Looking up the rest from reference TRBV9 and TRBJ1-2 gives the full variable domain: DSGVTQTPKHLITATGQRVTLRCSPRSGDLSVYWYQQSLDQGLQFLIQYYNGEERAKGNILERFSAQQFPDLHSELNLSSLELGDSALYFCASSVGTVTNYGYTFGSGTRLTVV.